These 9 T cell receptor beta chains were all obtained from the same sample, sequenced in a study of response to subunit inactivated influenza vaccine. In TCRdb, the RT-PCR reads were re-called with MiXCR into one record per CDR3 protein. The repertoire holds 700,000 to 800,000 distinct CDR3 sequences, with roughly 18% as singletons. The source material was PBMCs from blood, sampled around 5 days after vaccination. These receptors were obtained from a man aged 50-60 years who received an inactivated influenza vaccine.

The rearrangement links TRBV20-1 to TRBJ2-7; tentative D call: TRBD1 (5 bases). Trimming left V 0 bases short and J 3 bases short, with 9 bases between. Per germline, CDR1 DFQATT and CDR2 SNEGSKA (reference sequence). The CDR3 runs 13 residues. DNA for the CDR3: TGCAGTGCTAGAGACAGGGTGCTCTACGAGCAGTACTTC. It is translated as CSARDRVLYEQYF.

This clonotype has just a few counts. V is TRBV6-2 or TRBV6-3 and J is TRBJ2-1; 9 positions agree with TRBD2. There are 16 residues in the CDR3. CDR1 is MNHEY, CDR2 SVGEGT, per germline. J was trimmed by 3 bases and V by 7 bases; bases with no gene match: 10. CDR3 residues: CASMGSGGLLYNEQFF. DNA of the CDR3: TGTGCCAGCATGGGTAGCGGGGGTCTCCTCTACAATGAGCAGTTCTTC.

Only a few counts were recorded for this clonotype. J is TRBJ2-7 and V is TRBV20-1; perhaps TRBD2 as D (5 bases). Germline V lookup: CDR1 DFQATT, CDR2 SNEGSKA (reference sequence). Trimming took off 0 bases at V and 3 bases at J, with 18 bases between the two ends. The CDR3 is 16 residues long. The DNA of the CDR3 is TGCAGTGCTAGAGATCCTAGGAAGGTAGGGAGCTACGAGCAGTACTTC. Amino acid sequence: CSARDPRKVGSYEQYF.

A few counts support this clonotype. This chain links TRBV4-3 with TRBJ2-3; 8 bases align to TRBD1. Germline V gene data show CDR1 as LGHNA and CDR2 as YSLEER. The CDR3 has 15 amino acids. Losses at the gene ends were 0 bases for V and 5 bases for J; bases not matched to a gene: 4. The CDR3 nucleotides are TGCGCCAGCAGCCAAGACAGGGGGCTTAAAGATACGCAGTATTTT. This encodes CASSQDRGLKDTQYF.

This rearrangement joins TRBV29-1 to TRBJ2-7; D might be TRBD1 (6 bases). V was shortened by 4 bases and J by 7 bases, with 14 bases between the two germline ends. This CDR3 comprises 12 residues. Germline V lookup: CDR1 SQVTM, CDR2 ANQGSEA. The CDR3 region is CSVGQVRDEQYF. DNA for the CDR3: TGCAGCGTTGGACAGGTTCGGGATGAGCAGTACTTC.

The J gene is TRBJ1-1, the V gene TRBV6-1; D unresolved. Trimming removed 6 bases from V and 1 base from J, with 9 bases in between. The V gene's germline CDR1 is MNHNS and CDR2 SASEGT. There are 13 residues in the CDR3. The DNA for the CDR3 is TGTGCCAGCAGCCAGAGCAGGAACACTGAAGCTTTCTTT. Its protein is CASSQSRNTEAFF.

The J gene is TRBJ2-5, the V gene TRBV20-1; TRBD2 might be the D (6 bases). Trimming took 1 base from V and 1 from J, leaving 10 bases between them. The CDR3 is made up of 14 amino acids. Per the germline V gene, CDR1 is DFQATT and CDR2 is SNEGSKA (reference sequence). In DNA, the CDR3 is TGCAGTGCTAGAGTTCCGGGAGCCCAAGAGACCCAGTACTTC. Amino acids: CSARVPGAQETQYF.

This clonotype appeared a few times. The V and J genes are TRBV7-2 and TRBJ2-7; TRBD2 matches 10 bases. The CDR3 spans 15 residues. CDR1 is SGHTA, CDR2 FQGNSA, per germline. V shed 5 bases and J 3 bases; nucleotides not matched to a gene: 7. The CDR3 sequence is CASSLIAGGNYEQYF. In nucleotides, the CDR3 is TGTGCCAGCAGCCTGATAGCGGGAGGAAACTACGAGCAGTACTTC.

As regards this clonotype: Germline and junction disagree at one end, which may indicate a read error. The gene calls are TRBV6-5 and TRBJ2-3; D ambiguous. The CDR3 spans 16 residues. Germline V gene lookup returns CDR1 MNHEY and CDR2 SVGAGI. The CDR3 loop is CASSHSGLSSTDTQYF. CDR3 bases: TGTGCCAGCAGTCACTCTGGGCTCTCTAGCACAGATACGCAGTATTTT.